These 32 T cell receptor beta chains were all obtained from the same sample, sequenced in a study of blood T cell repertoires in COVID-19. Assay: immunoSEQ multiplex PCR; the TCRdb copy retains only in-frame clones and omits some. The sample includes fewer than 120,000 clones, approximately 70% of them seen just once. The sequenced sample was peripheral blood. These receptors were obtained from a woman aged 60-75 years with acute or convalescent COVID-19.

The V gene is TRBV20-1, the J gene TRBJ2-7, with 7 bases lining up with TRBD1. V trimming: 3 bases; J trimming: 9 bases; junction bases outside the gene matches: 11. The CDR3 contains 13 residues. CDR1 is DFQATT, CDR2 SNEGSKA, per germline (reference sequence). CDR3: CSASPGTASGQYF. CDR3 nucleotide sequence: TGCAGTGCTAGTCCCGGGACAGCCAGTGGGCAGTACTTC.

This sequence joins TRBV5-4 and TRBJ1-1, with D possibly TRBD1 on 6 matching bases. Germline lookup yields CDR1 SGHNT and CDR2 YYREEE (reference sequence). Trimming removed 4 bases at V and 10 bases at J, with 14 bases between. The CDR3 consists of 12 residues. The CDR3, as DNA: TGTGCCAGCAGCGCGGGGGCCTTTGGAGCTTTCTTT. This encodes CASSAGAFGAFF.

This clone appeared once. The CDR3 sequence is CASSGGLAGITSTDTQYF. The CDR3 DNA reads TGTGCCAGCAGCGGAGGACTAGCGGGGATCACTAGCACAGATACGCAGTATTTT. This chain joins TRBV7-8 and TRBJ2-3; 12 bases match TRBD2. Trimming removed 5 bases from V and 0 bases from J; junction bases left unmatched: 9. The CDR3 contains 18 residues. CDR1 SGHVS and CDR2 FQNEAQ come from the germline V gene.

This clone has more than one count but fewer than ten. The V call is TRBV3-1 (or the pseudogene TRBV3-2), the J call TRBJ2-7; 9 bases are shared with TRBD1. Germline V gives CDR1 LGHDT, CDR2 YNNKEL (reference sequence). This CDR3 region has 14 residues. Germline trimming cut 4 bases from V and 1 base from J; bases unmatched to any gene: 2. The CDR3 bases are TGTGCCAGCAGCCCCGGGACAGGGTCCTACGAGCAGTACTTC. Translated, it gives CASSPGTGSYEQYF.

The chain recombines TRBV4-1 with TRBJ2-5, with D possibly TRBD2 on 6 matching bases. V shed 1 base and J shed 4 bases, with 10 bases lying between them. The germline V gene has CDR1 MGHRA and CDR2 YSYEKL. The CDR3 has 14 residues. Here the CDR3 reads CASSQALEGETQYF. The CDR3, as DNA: TGCGCCAGCAGCCAAGCCCTGGAGGGAGAGACCCAGTACTTC.

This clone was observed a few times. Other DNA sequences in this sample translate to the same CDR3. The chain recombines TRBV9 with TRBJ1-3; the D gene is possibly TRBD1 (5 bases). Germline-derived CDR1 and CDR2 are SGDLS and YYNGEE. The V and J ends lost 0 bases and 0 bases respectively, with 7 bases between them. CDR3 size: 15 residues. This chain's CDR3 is CASSVGQGSGNTIYF. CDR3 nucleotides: TGTGCCAGCAGCGTAGGGCAGGGCTCTGGAAACACCATATATTTT.

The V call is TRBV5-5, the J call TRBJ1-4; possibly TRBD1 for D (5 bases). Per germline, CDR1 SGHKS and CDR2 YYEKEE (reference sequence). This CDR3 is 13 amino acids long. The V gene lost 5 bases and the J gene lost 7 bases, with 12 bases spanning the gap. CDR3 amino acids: CASSRGFSEKLFF. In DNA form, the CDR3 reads TGTGCCAGCAGTAGGGGTTTCAGTGAAAAACTGTTTTTT. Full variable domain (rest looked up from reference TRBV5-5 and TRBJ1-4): DAGVTQSPTHLIKTRGQQVTLRCSPISGHKSVSWYQQVLGQGPQFIFQYYEKEERGRGNFPDRFSARQFPNYSSELNVNALLLGDSALYLCASSRGFSEKLFFGSGTQLSVL.

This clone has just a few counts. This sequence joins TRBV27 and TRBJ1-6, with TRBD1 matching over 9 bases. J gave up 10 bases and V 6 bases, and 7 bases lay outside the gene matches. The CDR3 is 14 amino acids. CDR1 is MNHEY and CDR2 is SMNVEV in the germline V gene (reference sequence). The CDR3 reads CASRLTGGGSPLHF. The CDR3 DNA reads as TGTGCCAGCAGACTAACAGGGGGCGGGTCACCCCTCCACTTT.

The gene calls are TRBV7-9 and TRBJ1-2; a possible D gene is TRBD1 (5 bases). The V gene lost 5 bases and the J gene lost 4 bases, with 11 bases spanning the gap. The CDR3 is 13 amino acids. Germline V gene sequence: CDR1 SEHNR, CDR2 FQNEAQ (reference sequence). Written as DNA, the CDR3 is TGTGCCAGCAGCAAGACAGACCTCTATGGCTACACCTTC. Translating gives CASSKTDLYGYTF.

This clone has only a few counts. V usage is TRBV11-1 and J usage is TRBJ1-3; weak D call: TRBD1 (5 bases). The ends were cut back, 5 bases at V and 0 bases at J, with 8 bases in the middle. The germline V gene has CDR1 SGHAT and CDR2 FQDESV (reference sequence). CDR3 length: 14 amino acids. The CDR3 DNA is TGTGCCAGCAGCCGACAGTACTCTGGAAACACCATATATTTT. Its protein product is CASSRQYSGNTIYF.

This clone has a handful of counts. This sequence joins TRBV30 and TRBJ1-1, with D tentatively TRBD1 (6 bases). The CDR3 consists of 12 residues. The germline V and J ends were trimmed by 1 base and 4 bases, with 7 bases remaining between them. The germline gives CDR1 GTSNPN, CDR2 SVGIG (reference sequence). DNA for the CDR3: TGTGCCTGGAGTGGGACAGTCACTGAAGCTTTCTTT. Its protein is CAWSGTVTEAFF.

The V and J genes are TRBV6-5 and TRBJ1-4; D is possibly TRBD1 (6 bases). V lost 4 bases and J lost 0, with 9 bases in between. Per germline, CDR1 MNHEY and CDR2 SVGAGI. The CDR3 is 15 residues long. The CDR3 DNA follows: TGTGCCAGCAGTTCAGGGGCCGCAACTAATGAAAAACTGTTTTTT. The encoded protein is CASSSGAATNEKLFF.

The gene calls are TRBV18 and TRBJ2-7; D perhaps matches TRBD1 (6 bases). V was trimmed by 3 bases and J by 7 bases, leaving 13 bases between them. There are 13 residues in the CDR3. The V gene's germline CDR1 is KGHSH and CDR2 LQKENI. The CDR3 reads CASSPRTETEQYF. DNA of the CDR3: TGTGCCAGCTCACCTCGGACAGAGACGGAGCAGTACTTC.

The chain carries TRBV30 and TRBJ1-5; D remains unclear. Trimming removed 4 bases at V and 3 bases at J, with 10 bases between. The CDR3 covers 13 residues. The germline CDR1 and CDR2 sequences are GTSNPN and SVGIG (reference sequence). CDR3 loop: CAWISRVNQPQHF. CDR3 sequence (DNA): TGTGCCTGGATATCCCGAGTCAATCAGCCCCAGCATTTT.

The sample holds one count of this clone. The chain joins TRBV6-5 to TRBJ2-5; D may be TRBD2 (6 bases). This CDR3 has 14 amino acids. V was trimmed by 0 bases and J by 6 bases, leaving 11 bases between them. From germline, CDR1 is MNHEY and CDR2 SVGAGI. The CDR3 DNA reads TGTGCCAGCAGTTACTCGAAGGGGAGGCAGACCCAGTACTTC. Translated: CASSYSKGRQTQYF.

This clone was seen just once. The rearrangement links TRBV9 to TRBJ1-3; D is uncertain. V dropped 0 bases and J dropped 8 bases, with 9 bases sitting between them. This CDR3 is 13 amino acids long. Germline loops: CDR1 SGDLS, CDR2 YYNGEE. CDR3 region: CASSVAPADTIYF. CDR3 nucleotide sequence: TGTGCCAGCAGCGTAGCTCCTGCAGACACCATATATTTT.

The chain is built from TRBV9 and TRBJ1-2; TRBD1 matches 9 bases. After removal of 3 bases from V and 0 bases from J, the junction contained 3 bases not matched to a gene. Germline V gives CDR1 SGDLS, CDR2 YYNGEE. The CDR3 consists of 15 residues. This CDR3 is CASSEQGAANYGYTF. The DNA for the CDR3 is TGTGCCAGCAGCGAACAGGGGGCAGCTAACTATGGCTACACCTTC.

The CDR3 reads CATSDWQEDEQYF. The CDR3 DNA is TGTGCCACCAGTGATTGGCAGGAGGACGAGCAGTACTTC. The rearrangement joins TRBV24-1 to TRBJ2-7; D may be TRBD2 (5 bases). V was cut by 2 bases and J by 5 bases, with 9 bases left in between. The CDR3 spans 13 residues. Germline CDR1 reads KGHDR; CDR2 reads SFDVKD.

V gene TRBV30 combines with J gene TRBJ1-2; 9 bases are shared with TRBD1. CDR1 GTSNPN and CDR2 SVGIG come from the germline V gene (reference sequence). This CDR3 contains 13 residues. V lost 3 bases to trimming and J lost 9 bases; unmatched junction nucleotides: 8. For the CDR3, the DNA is TGTGCCTGGAGGGTTACAGGGGGCAATAGCTACACCTTC. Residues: CAWRVTGGNSYTF.

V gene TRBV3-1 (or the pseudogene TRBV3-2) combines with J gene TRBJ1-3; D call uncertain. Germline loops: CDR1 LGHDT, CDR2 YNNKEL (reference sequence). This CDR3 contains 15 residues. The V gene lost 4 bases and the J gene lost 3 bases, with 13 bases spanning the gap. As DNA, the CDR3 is TGTGCCAGCAGCCGGTACCCCGGGTTTGGAAACACCATATATTTT. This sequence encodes CASSRYPGFGNTIYF.

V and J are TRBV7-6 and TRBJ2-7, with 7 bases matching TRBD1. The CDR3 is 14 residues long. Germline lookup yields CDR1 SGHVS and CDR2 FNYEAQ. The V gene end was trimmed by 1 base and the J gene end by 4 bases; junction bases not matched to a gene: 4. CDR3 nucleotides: TGTGCCAGCAGCTTAGAGTACAGGGGATACGAGCAGTACTTC. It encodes CASSLEYRGYEQYF.

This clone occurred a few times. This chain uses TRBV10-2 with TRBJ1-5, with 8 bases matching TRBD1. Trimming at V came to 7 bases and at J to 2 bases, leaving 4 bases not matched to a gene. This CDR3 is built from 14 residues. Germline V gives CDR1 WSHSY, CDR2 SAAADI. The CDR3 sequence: CASKTGVGNQPQHF. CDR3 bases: TGCGCCAGCAAGACAGGGGTCGGCAATCAGCCCCAGCATTTT.

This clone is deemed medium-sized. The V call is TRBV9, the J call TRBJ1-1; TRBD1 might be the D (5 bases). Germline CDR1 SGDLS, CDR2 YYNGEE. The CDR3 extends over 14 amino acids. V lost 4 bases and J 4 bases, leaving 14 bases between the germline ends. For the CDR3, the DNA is TGTGCCAGCAGCCCCCAAGGTAGGGGCACTGAAGCTTTCTTT. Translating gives CASSPQGRGTEAFF.

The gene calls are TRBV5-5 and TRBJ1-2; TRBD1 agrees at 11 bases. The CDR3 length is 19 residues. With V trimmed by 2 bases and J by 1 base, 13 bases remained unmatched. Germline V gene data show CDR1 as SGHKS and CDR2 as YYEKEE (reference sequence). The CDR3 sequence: CASSLHPPGQGVNNYGYTF. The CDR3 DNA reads TGTGCCAGCAGCTTACACCCTCCGGGACAGGGGGTTAATAACTATGGCTACACCTTC. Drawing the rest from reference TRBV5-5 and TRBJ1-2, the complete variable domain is DAGVTQSPTHLIKTRGQQVTLRCSPISGHKSVSWYQQVLGQGPQFIFQYYEKEERGRGNFPDRFSARQFPNYSSELNVNALLLGDSALYLCASSLHPPGQGVNNYGYTFGSGTRLTVV.

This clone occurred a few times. CDR3 region: CASSLGAVGGYTF. The CDR3 DNA follows: TGTGCCAGCAGCTTAGGAGCAGTCGGGGGCTACACCTTC. The chain employs TRBV11-2 and TRBJ1-2; D uncertain. This CDR3 contains 13 residues. The V gene's germline CDR1 is SGHAT and CDR2 FQNNGV. Trimming stripped 1 base from V and 8 bases from J, with 11 bases between.

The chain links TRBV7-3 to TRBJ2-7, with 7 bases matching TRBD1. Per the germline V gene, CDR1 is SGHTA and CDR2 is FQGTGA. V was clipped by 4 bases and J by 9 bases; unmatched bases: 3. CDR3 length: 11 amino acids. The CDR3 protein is CASSSGGRQYF. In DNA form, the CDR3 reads TGTGCCAGCAGCTCAGGGGGAAGGCAGTACTTC. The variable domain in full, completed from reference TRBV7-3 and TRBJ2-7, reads GAGVSQTPSNKVTEKGKYVELRCDPISGHTALYWYRQSLGQGPEFLIYFQGTGAADDSGLPNDRFFAVRPEGSVSTLKIQRTERGDSAVYLCASSSGGRQYFGPGTRLTVT.

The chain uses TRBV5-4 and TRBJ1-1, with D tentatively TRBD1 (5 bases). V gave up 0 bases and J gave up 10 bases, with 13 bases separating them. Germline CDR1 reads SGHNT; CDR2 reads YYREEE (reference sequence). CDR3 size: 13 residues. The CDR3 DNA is TGTGCCAGCAGCTTGGCCAGTCGGGGGATAGCTTTCTTT. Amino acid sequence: CASSLASRGIAFF.

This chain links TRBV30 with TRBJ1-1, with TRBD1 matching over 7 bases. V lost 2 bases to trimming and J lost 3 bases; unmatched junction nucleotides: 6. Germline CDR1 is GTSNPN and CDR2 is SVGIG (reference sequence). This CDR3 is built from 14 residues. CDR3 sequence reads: CAWSPGQGDTEAFF. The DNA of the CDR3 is TGTGCCTGGAGTCCCGGGCAGGGGGACACTGAAGCTTTCTTT.

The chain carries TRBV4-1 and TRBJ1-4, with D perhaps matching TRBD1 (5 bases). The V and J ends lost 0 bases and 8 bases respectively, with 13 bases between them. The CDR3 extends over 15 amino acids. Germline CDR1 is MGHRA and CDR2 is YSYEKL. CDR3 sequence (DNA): TGCGCCAGCAGCCAAGATCGGTCAGGGAGGGAAAAACTGTTTTTT. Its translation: CASSQDRSGREKLFF.

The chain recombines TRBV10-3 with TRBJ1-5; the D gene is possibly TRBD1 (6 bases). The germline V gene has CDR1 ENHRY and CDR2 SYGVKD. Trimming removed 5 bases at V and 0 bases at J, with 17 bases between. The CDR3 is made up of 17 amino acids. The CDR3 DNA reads TGTGCCATCAGTTCATCAGGGGCGGAGGATAGCAATCAGCCCCAGCATTTT. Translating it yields CAISSSGAEDSNQPQHF.

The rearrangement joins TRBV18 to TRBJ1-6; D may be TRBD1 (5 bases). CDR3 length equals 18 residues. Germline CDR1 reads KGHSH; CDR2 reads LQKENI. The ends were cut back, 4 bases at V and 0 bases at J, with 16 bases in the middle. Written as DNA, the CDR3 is TGTGCCAGCTCACTCAGGGCGGGGGAGAGCTCCTATAATTCACCCCTCCACTTT. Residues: CASSLRAGESSYNSPLHF.

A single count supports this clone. The CDR3 nucleotides read TGTGCCAGCCTCCGGGACAGCTACTTGATCTATGGCTACACCTTC. It yields the protein CASLRDSYLIYGYTF. The genes are TRBV19 and TRBJ1-2; 7 nucleotides line up with TRBD1. CDR3 length: 15 amino acids. Germline CDR1 reads LNHDA; CDR2 reads SQIVND (reference sequence). V was clipped by 9 bases and J by 4 bases; unmatched bases: 14.